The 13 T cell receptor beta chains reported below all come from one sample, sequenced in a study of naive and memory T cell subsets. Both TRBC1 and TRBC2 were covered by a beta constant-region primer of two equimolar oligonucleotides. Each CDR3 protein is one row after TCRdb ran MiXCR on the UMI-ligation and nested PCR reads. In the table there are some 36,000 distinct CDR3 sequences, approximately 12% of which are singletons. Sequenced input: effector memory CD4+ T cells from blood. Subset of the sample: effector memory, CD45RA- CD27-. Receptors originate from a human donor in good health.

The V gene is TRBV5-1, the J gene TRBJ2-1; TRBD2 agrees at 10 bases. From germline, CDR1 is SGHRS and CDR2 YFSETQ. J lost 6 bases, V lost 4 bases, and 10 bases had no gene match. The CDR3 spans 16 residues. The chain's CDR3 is CASSRSLAGASNEQFF. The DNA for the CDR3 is TGCGCCAGCAGCCGGTCCCTAGCGGGAGCTAGCAATGAGCAGTTCTTC. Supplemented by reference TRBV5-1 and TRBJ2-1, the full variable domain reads KAGVTQTPRYLIKTRGQQVTLSCSPISGHRSVSWYQQTPGQGLQFLFEYFSETQRNKGNFPGRFSGRQFSNSRSEMNVSTLELGDSALYLCASSRSLAGASNEQFFGPGTRLTVL.

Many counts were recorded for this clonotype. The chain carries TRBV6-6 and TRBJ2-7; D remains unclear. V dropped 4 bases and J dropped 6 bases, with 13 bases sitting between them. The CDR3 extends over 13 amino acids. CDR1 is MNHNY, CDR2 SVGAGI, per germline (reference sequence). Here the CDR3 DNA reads TGTGCCAGCAGTTTGAGGTCTCCTAGCGAGCAGTACTTC. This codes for CASSLRSPSEQYF.

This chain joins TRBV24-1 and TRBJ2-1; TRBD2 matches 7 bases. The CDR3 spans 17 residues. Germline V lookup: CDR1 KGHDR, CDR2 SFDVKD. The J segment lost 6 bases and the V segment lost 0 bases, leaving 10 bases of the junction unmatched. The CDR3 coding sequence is TGTGCCACCAGTGATTTGCAAGGTGTCAGCGGGATCAATGAGCAGTTCTTC. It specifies CATSDLQGVSGINEQFF.

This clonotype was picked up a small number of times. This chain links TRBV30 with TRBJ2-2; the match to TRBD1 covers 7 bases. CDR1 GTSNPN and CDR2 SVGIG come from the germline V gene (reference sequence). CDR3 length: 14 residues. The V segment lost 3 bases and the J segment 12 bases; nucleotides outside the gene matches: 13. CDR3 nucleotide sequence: TGTGCCTGGAGCACAGGGGCGACTCTTGGGAAGCTGTTTTTT. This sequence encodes CAWSTGATLGKLFF.

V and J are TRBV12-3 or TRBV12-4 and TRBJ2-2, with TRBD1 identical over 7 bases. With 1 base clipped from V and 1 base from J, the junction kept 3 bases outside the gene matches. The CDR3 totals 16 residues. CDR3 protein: CASSLGPGGNTGELFF. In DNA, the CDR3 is TGTGCCAGCAGTTTAGGGCCAGGGGGGAACACCGGGGAGCTGTTTTTT.

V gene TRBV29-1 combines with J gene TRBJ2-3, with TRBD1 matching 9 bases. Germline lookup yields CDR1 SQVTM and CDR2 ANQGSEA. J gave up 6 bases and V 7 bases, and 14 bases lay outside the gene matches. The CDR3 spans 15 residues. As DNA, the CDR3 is TGCAGCGCCCGCCCCACAGGGGGCTGGGGGGATACGCAGTATTTT. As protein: CSARPTGGWGDTQYF.

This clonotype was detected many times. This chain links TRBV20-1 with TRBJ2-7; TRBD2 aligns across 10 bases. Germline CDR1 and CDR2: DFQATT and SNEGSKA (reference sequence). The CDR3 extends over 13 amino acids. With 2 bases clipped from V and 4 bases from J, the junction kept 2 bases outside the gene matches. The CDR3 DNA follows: TGCAGTGCTAGATCTAGCGGGAGTTACGAGCAGTACTTC. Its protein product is CSARSSGSYEQYF.

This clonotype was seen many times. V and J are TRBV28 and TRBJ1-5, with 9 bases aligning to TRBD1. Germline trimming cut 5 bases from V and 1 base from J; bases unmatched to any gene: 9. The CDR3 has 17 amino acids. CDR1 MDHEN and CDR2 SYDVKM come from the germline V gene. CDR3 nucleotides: TGTGCCAGCAGTCCCCTACAGGGGGCATTCAGCAATCAGCCCCAGCATTTT. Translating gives CASSPLQGAFSNQPQHF.

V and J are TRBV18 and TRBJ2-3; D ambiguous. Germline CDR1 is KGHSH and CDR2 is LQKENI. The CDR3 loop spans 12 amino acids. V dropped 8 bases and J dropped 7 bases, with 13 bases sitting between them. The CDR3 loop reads CASLPLGNTQYF. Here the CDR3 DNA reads TGTGCCAGCCTCCCGTTGGGGAATACGCAGTATTTT.

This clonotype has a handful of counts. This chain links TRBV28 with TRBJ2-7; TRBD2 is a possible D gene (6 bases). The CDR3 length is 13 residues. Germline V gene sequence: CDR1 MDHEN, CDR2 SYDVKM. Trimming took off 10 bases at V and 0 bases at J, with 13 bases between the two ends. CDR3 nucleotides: TGTGCCACACTAGCTCTGAACTCCTACGAGCAGTACTTC. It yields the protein CATLALNSYEQYF.

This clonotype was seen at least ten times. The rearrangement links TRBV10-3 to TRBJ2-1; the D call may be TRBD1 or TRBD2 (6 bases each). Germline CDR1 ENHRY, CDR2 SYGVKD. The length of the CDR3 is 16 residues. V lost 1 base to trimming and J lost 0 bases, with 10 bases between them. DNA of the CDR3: TGTGCCATCAGTGAGTACGAGGGGGGCTCCTACAATGAGCAGTTCTTC. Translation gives CAISEYEGGSYNEQFF.

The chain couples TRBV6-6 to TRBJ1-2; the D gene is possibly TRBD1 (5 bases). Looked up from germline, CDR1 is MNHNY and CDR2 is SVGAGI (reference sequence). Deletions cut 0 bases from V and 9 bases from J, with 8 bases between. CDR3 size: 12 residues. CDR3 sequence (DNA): TGTGCCAGCAGTTACTCGAGGGGTAGCTACACCTTC. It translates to CASSYSRGSYTF.

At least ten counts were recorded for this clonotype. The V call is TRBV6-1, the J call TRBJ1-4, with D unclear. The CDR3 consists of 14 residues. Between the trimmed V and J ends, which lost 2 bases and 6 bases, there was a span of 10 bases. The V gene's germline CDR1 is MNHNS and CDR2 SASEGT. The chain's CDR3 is CASSENPSYEKLFF. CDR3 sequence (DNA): TGTGCCAGCAGTGAAAACCCGTCCTATGAAAAACTGTTTTTT.